This T cell receptor beta chain stems from a study of blood T cells in healthy people across ages. General study findings and limits: From one million sequenced T cells, diversity estimates were lower bounds.

A J-beta primer mix and a sample-barcoded 5' primer were used in a second PCR of about 6 to 12 cycles. TCRdb re-called the 5' RACE reads through MiXCR, storing one row per CDR3 protein. This sample yields more than 750,000 distinct CDR3 sequences, of which approximately 32% are seen a single time; roughly 10% belongs to the top ten. About this clonotype: The target antigen is unknown.

Per individual sample, total RNA of at least 5.5 micrograms was extracted. Another study also made use of these data, one on T cells of mothers and their children. That source reports: Each child contributed several million TCR beta CDR3 reads, while each mother contributed over 9.5 million.

The TCR originated in a woman aged 40 to 55 in good health. What was sequenced was blood.

The DNA for the CDR3 is TGTGCCAGCAGTTACGTTCTAGGACAGGGTACTAGCACAGATACGCAGTATTTT. Its protein product is CASSYVLGQGTSTDTQYF. V and J are TRBV6-2 or TRBV6-3 and TRBJ2-3, with TRBD1 matching 8 bases. Germline V gives CDR1 MNHEY, CDR2 SVGEGT. Germline trimming cut 2 bases from V and 0 bases from J; bases unmatched to any gene: 10. This CDR3 has 18 amino acids.